The clone carrying this T cell receptor beta chain appeared once. Clones were read by immunoSEQ multiplex PCR, and TCRdb kept only the in-frame ones, dropping some. In the table there are roughly 100,000 clones, 84% of which are singletons. The data are from a study of blood T cell repertoires in COVID-19. The wider study: Whether acute or convalescent, the COVID-19 samples came from the United States, Italy and Spain. Sources were T cells, B-cell-depleted T cells, or PBMCs; the material itself was cDNA or gDNA.

Between the trimmed V and J ends, which lost 2 bases and 7 bases, there was a span of 11 bases. There are 13 residues in the CDR3. Germline V CDR1 and CDR2: KGHSH, LQKENI. Sequenced material: peripheral blood. This sequence joins TRBV18 and TRBJ1-2; TRBD1 might be the D (5 bases). This sequence originates from a human donor in a cohort sampled during active COVID-19. The CDR3 DNA is TGTGCCAGCTCACCAGAGACAGACAGTGGCTACACCTTC. This sequence encodes CASSPETDSGYTF.